One and the same sample provided the 7 T cell receptor beta chains below, sequenced in a study of blood T cell repertoires in COVID-19. The repertoire was sequenced with immunoSEQ multiplex PCR; TCRdb's copy has only in-frame clones and lacks some. The repertoire holds roughly 220,000 clones, with 80% to 90% as singletons. Sample: peripheral blood. Receptor source: a man aged 25 to 40 who had recovered from COVID-19.

J is TRBJ2-7 and V is TRBV5-6, with a weak D call TRBD2 (6 bases). V gave up 2 bases and J gave up 0 bases, with 12 bases separating them. The CDR3 loop spans 15 amino acids. Germline V gene data show CDR1 as SGHDT and CDR2 as YYEEEE. The CDR3 sequence is CASSFIAGPSYEQYF. DNA for the CDR3: TGTGCCAGCAGCTTTATCGCGGGGCCCTCCTACGAGCAGTACTTC.

This clone was recorded once. Other DNA variants within this sample encode the same CDR3. The gene calls are TRBV30 and TRBJ1-1; D unclear. V gave up 0 bases and J gave up 2 bases, with 7 bases separating them. This CDR3 is 13 amino acids long. Germline values: CDR1 GTSNPN, CDR2 SVGIG (reference sequence). The CDR3 region has the DNA TGTGCCTGGAGTGTTCAGGTTAACACTGAAGCTTTCTTT. It translates to CAWSVQVNTEAFF. Together with reference TRBV30 and TRBJ1-1, the CDR3 gives the full variable domain: SQTIHQWPATLVQPVGSPLSLECTVEGTSNPNLYWYRQAAGRGLQLLFYSVGIGQISSEVPQNLSASRPQDRQFILSSKKLLLSDSGFYLCAWSVQVNTEAFFGQGTRLTVV.

The chain couples TRBV19 to TRBJ2-6, with D perhaps matching TRBD2 (6 bases). Trimming took off 7 bases at V and 1 base at J, with 8 bases between the two ends. Germline loops: CDR1 LNHDA, CDR2 SQIVND (reference sequence). This CDR3 contains 14 residues. CDR3 sequence reads: CASIGGSGANVLTF. The CDR3 DNA sequence: TGTGCCAGTATTGGGGGGTCTGGGGCCAACGTCCTGACTTTC.

This sequence joins TRBV7-8 and TRBJ2-7; TRBD1 aligns across 9 bases. V lost 3 bases to trimming and J lost 6 bases; unmatched junction nucleotides: 6. Germline CDR1 and CDR2: SGHVS and FQNEAQ. This CDR3 region has 14 residues. The CDR3 protein is CASSFAQGAGEQYF. CDR3 sequence (DNA): TGTGCCAGCAGCTTCGCACAGGGGGCTGGCGAGCAGTACTTC. Using reference TRBV7-8 and TRBJ2-7 for the parts outside the CDR3, the full variable domain is GAGVSQSPRYKVAKRGQDVALRCDPISGHVSLFWYQQALGQGPEFLTYFQNEAQLDKSGLPSDRFFAERPEGSVSTLKIQRTQQEDSAVYLCASSFAQGAGEQYFGPGTRLTVT.

The V gene is TRBV29-1, the J gene TRBJ2-7, with D hard to call. This CDR3 is built from 12 residues. Germline CDR1 reads SQVTM; CDR2 reads ANQGSEA. Trimming cost V 6 bases and J 2 bases, with 11 bases left between them. The CDR3 sequence: CSVVGATYEQYF. The CDR3 DNA reads as TGCAGCGTAGTGGGCGCGACCTACGAGCAGTACTTC.

This chain uses TRBV18 with TRBJ2-5; tentatively, D is TRBD1 (5 bases). The CDR3 covers 13 residues. V lost 3 bases to trimming and J lost 5 bases, with 10 bases between them. Germline CDR1 KGHSH, CDR2 LQKENI. The DNA for the CDR3 is TGTGCCAGCTCACCTCCCTCAGGGGAGACCCAGTACTTC. It is translated as CASSPPSGETQYF. Supplemented by reference TRBV18 and TRBJ2-5, the full variable domain reads NAGVMQNPRHLVRRRGQEARLRCSPMKGHSHVYWYRQLPEEGLKFMVYLQKENIIDESGMPKERFSAEFPKEGPSILRIQQVVRGDSAAYFCASSPPSGETQYFGPGTRLLVL.

The V and J genes are TRBV5-1 and TRBJ2-1; maybe TRBD2 (5 bases). Germline V CDR1 and CDR2: SGHRS, YFSETQ. V was shortened by 0 bases and J by 2 bases, with 9 bases between the two germline ends. The CDR3 loop spans 15 amino acids. CDR3 bases: TGCGCCAGCAGCTTGGGGACTGCTACCTACAATGAGCAGTTCTTC. It codes for CASSLGTATYNEQFF. Full variable domain (outside the CDR3, taken from reference TRBV5-1 and TRBJ2-1): KAGVTQTPRYLIKTRGQQVTLSCSPISGHRSVSWYQQTPGQGLQFLFEYFSETQRNKGNFPGRFSGRQFSNSRSEMNVSTLELGDSALYLCASSLGTATYNEQFFGPGTRLTVL.